This T cell receptor beta chain derives from a study of cytomegalovirus exposure and HLA in healthy donors. Findings and limits, study-wide: Analysis performed later found 16,951 TCR beta sequences associated with HLA alleles at 0.05 false discovery rate.

Points on this clone: What it recognizes is unknown.

This CDR3 is built from 14 residues. CDR1 MNHEY and CDR2 SMNVEV come from the germline V gene (reference sequence). V lost 3 bases to trimming and J lost 2 bases; unmatched junction nucleotides: 3. The PCR ran on 60 Vbeta and 13 Jbeta primers. The protocol was immunoSEQ multiplex PCR, while the TCRdb copy is restricted to in-frame clones and leaves out a portion. Among roughly 150,000 clones, around 10% were seen once, and the ten largest hold approximately 1.9%. The clonotype was recovered from a man aged 45-65 years in good health and CMV-seronegative. The chain couples TRBV27 to TRBJ2-7; 8 bases agree with TRBD2. Sequencing was done on a sample of PBMCs. CDR3 DNA sequence: TGTGCCAGCAGTTTTACTAGCGGACCCTACGAGCAGTACTTC. Encoded protein: CASSFTSGPYEQYF.